The 5 T cell receptor beta chains below all came from one sample that was sequenced in a study of blood T cell repertoires in COVID-19. Generated by immunoSEQ multiplex PCR, the TCRdb table keeps only in-frame clones and is missing some. Among tens of thousands of clones listed, roughly nine tenths were seen once. Sequencing was carried out using peripheral blood. All receptors come from a man older than 75 in a cohort sampled during active COVID-19.

The chain combines TRBV5-1 with TRBJ2-7, with 9 positions matching TRBD2. Germline CDR1 SGHRS, CDR2 YFSETQ. V dropped 3 bases and J dropped 3; count of bases not matched to a gene: 10. CDR3 size: 16 residues. CDR3 amino acids: CASSSNPSGTRYEQYF. CDR3 bases: TGCGCCAGCAGCTCCAATCCTAGCGGGACCCGCTACGAGCAGTACTTC.

The chain links TRBV11-3 to TRBJ2-5; D is undetermined. V lost 5 bases to trimming and J lost 6 bases, with 13 bases between them. Germline values: CDR1 SGHNT, CDR2 YENEEA. The CDR3 sequence is 13 residues long. The CDR3 loop is CASSLGSEKTQYF. The CDR3 DNA is TGTGCCAGCAGCCTCGGTTCCGAAAAGACCCAGTACTTC.

The V and J genes are TRBV5-5 and TRBJ2-2, with no clear D. Deletions cut 0 bases from V and 3 bases from J, with 9 bases between. This CDR3 is 15 amino acids long. Looked up from germline, CDR1 is SGHKS and CDR2 is YYEKEE (reference sequence). CDR3 DNA: TGTGCCAGCAGCTTGGGGGTCGCGGACACCGGGGAGCTGTTTTTT. This translates into CASSLGVADTGELFF.

J is TRBJ1-1 and V is TRBV5-1; D gene uncertain. Trimming pared 0 bases from V and 0 bases from J, leaving 9 bases between. The CDR3 loop spans 15 amino acids. CDR1 is SGHRS and CDR2 is YFSETQ in the germline V gene. The CDR3 is CASSLVTGMNTEAFF. In DNA, the CDR3 is TGCGCCAGCAGCTTGGTAACCGGGATGAACACTGAAGCTTTCTTT. The full variable domain, its missing parts supplied by reference TRBV5-1 and TRBJ1-1, is KAGVTQTPRYLIKTRGQQVTLSCSPISGHRSVSWYQQTPGQGLQFLFEYFSETQRNKGNFPGRFSGRQFSNSRSEMNVSTLELGDSALYLCASSLVTGMNTEAFFGQGTRLTVV.

V usage is TRBV7-9 and J usage is TRBJ1-1; no firm D call. This CDR3 region has 12 residues. In germline, CDR1 is SEHNR, CDR2 FQNEAQ (reference sequence). Trimming removed 1 base at V and 7 bases at J, with 7 bases between. The CDR3 region has the DNA TGTGCCAGCAGCTTAGTGGGGAGTGAAGCTTTCTTT. Its protein is CASSLVGSEAFF.